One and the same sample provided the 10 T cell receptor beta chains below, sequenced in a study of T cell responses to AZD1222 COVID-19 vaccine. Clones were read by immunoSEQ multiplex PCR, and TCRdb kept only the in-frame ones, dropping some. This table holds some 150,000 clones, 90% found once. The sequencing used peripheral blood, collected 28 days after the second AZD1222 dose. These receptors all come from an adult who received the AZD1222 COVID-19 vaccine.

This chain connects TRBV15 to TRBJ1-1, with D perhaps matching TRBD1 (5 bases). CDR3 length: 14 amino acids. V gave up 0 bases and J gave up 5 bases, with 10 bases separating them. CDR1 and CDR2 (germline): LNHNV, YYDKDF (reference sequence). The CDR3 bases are TGTGCCACCAGCAGAGATATGGGGGGGACTGAAGCTTTCTTT. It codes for CATSRDMGGTEAFF.

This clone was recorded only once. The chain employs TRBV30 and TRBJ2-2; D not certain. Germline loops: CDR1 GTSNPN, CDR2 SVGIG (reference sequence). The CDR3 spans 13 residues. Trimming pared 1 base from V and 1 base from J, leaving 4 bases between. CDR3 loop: CAWSDRNTGELFF. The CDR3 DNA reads TGTGCCTGGAGTGACAGGAACACCGGGGAGCTGTTTTTT.

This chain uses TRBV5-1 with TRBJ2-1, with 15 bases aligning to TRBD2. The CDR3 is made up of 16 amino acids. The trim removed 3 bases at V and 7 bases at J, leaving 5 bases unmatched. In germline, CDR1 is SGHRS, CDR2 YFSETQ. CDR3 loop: CASSSRTSGGANEQFF. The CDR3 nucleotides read TGCGCCAGCAGCTCGCGGACTAGCGGGGGGGCTAATGAGCAGTTCTTC.

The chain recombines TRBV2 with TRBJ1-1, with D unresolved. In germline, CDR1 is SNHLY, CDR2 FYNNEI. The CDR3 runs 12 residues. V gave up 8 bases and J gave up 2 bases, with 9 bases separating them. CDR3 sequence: CASRPDNTEAFF. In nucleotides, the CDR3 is TGTGCCAGCCGCCCAGACAACACTGAAGCTTTCTTT.

The DNA of the CDR3 is TGTGCCAGTAGTACCCGACCGAGGGACTATGGCTACACCTTC. This encodes CASSTRPRDYGYTF. The chain has TRBV19 and TRBJ1-2; D gene uncertain. Germline CDR1 reads LNHDA; CDR2 reads SQIVND (reference sequence). The CDR3 is 14 residues long. The V and J ends lost 4 bases and 3 bases respectively, with 12 bases between them.

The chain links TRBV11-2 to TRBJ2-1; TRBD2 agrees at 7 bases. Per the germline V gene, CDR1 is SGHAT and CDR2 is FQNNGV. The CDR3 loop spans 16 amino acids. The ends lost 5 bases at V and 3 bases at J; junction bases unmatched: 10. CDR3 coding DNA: TGTGCCAGCAGCCCTGATCCAATAGCGGGCTACAATGAGCAGTTCTTC. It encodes CASSPDPIAGYNEQFF.

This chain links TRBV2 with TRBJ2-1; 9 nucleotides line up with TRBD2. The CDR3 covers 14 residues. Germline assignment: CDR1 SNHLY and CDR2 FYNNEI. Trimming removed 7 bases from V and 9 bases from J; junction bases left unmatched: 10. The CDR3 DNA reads TGTGCCAGCAAGGTAGCGGGGGACTTCGGTGAGCAGTTCTTC. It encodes CASKVAGDFGEQFF. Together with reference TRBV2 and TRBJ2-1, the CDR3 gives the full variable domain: EPEVTQTPSHQVTQMGQEVILRCVPISNHLYFYWYRQILGQKVEFLVSFYNNEISEKSEIFDDQFSVERPDGSNFTLKIRSTKLEDSAMYFCASKVAGDFGEQFFGPGTRLTVL.

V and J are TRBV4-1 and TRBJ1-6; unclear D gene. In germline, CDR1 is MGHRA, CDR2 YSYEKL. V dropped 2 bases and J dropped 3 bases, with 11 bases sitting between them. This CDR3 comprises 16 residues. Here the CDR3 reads CASSQPTVFYNSPLHF. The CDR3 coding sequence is TGCGCCAGCAGCCAACCGACGGTATTCTATAATTCACCCCTCCACTTT.

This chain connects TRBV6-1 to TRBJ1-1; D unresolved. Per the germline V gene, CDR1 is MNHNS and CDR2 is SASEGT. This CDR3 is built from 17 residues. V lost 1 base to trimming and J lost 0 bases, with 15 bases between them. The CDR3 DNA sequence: TGTGCCAGCAGTGAAGGTTGGAGCGGAGACTTGAACACTGAAGCTTTCTTT. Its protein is CASSEGWSGDLNTEAFF.

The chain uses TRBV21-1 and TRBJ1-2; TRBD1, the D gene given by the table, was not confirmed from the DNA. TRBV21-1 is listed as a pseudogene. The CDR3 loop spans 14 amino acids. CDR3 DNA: TGTGCCAGCAGCAAAAGGCCGGGACAGGATGGCTACACCTTC. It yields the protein CASSKRPGQDGYTF.